This TCR beta chain was captured by sequencing in a study of spatial heterogeneity in lung cancer. Study-wide background: More beta-chain than alpha-chain sequences were consistently detected.

Time point described: sample taken at primary tumor resection. Donors were 72 untreated early-stage non-small cell lung cancer patients. On this clonotype itself: Its antigen remains unidentified.

Findings and limits, study-wide: Mutation counts in tumors were tracked by counts of expanded intratumoral alpha and beta TCRs.

TCRdb re-called the 5' RACE reads through MiXCR, storing one row per CDR3 protein. The sample carries 1,500 to 2,500 distinct CDR3 sequences, 8% to 9% recorded once. This TCR derives from a female donor with early-stage non-small cell lung cancer. The input for sequencing was lung tumor tissue, taken at surgery.

This CDR3 is CASSSTGGDYGYTF. The CDR3, as DNA: TGTGCCAGCAGCTCGACAGGGGGCGACTATGGCTACACCTTC. The J gene is TRBJ1-2, the V gene TRBV5-4; 10 positions match TRBD1. In germline, CDR1 is SGHNT, CDR2 YYREEE (reference sequence). This CDR3 has 14 residues. The trim removed 3 bases at V and 3 bases at J, leaving 2 bases unmatched.